This T cell receptor (beta chain) was captured by sequencing in a study of blood T cell repertoires in COVID-19. Study summary: Sample material is recorded as cDNA or gDNA derived from T cells, B-cell-depleted T cells, or PBMCs.

Per the original methods: Estimates of nucleated cell counts were drawn from the amplification of reference gene primers. Generated by immunoSEQ multiplex PCR, the TCRdb table keeps only in-frame clones and is missing some. V and J calls and clone size are copied from that table; D and trimming were computed from the DNA. The sample contains around 82,000 clones, approximately 86% of which appear only once. This CDR3 is 16 amino acids long. The ends lost 8 bases at V and 0 bases at J; junction bases unmatched: 9. CDR1 SGHTA and CDR2 FQGNSA come from the germline V gene. The sample consisted of peripheral blood. The chain joins TRBV7-2 to TRBJ2-2; 7 bases are shared with TRBD2. The TCR originated in a man older than 75 with COVID-19, enrolled during active disease. Here the CDR3 DNA reads TGTGCCAGCTCTTCGGGACTACCAGCGAACACCGGGGAGCTGTTTTTT. This gives the protein CASSSGLPANTGELFF.